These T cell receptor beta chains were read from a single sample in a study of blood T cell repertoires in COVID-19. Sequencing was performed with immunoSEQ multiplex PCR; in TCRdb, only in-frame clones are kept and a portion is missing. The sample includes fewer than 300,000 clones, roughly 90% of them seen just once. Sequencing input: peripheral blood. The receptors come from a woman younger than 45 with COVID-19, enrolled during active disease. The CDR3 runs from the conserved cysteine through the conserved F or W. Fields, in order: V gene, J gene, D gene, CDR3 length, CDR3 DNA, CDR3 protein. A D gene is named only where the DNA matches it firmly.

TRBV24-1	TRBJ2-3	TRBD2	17	TGTGCCACCAGGTCACCTAGCGGGAGGAGAAGAACAGATACGCAGTATTTT	CATRSPSGRRRTDTQYF
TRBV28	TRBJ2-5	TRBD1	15	TGTGCCAGCGCCCAAGACGGCAGGGGGCGAGAGACCCAGTACTTC	CASAQDGRGRETQYF
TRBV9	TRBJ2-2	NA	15	TGTGCCAGCAGCGTAGAGTTAGCTAATATCGGGGAGCTGTTTTTT	CASSVELANIGELFF
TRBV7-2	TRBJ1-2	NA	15	TGTGCCAGCAGCCGGTTGCAGGCTTCTAACTATGGCTACACCTTC	CASSRLQASNYGYTF
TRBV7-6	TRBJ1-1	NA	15	TGTGCCAGCAGCCCATTGACACCTCTGGGCACTGAAGCTTTCTTT	CASSPLTPLGTEAFF
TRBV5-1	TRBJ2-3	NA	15	TGCGCCAGCAGCTTGGCCCGGGGAAGCACAGATACGCAGTATTTT	CASSLARGSTDTQYF
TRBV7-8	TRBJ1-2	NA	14	TGTGCCAGCAGCTTATTAGCCCAGCCCTATGGCTACACCTTC	CASSLLAQPYGYTF
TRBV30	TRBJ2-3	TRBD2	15	TGTGCCTGGAGTGGGGCTAGCGGGAGCACAGATACGCAGTATTTT	CAWSGASGSTDTQYF
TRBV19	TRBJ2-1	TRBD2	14	TGTGCCAGTAGTATGTTATTAGAGCGGGGTGAGCAGTTCTTC	CASSMLLERGEQFF
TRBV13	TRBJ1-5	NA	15	TGTGCCAGCAGCTTAGGCCTGGCCGGGTTTCAGCCCCAGCATTTT	CASSLGLAGFQPQHF